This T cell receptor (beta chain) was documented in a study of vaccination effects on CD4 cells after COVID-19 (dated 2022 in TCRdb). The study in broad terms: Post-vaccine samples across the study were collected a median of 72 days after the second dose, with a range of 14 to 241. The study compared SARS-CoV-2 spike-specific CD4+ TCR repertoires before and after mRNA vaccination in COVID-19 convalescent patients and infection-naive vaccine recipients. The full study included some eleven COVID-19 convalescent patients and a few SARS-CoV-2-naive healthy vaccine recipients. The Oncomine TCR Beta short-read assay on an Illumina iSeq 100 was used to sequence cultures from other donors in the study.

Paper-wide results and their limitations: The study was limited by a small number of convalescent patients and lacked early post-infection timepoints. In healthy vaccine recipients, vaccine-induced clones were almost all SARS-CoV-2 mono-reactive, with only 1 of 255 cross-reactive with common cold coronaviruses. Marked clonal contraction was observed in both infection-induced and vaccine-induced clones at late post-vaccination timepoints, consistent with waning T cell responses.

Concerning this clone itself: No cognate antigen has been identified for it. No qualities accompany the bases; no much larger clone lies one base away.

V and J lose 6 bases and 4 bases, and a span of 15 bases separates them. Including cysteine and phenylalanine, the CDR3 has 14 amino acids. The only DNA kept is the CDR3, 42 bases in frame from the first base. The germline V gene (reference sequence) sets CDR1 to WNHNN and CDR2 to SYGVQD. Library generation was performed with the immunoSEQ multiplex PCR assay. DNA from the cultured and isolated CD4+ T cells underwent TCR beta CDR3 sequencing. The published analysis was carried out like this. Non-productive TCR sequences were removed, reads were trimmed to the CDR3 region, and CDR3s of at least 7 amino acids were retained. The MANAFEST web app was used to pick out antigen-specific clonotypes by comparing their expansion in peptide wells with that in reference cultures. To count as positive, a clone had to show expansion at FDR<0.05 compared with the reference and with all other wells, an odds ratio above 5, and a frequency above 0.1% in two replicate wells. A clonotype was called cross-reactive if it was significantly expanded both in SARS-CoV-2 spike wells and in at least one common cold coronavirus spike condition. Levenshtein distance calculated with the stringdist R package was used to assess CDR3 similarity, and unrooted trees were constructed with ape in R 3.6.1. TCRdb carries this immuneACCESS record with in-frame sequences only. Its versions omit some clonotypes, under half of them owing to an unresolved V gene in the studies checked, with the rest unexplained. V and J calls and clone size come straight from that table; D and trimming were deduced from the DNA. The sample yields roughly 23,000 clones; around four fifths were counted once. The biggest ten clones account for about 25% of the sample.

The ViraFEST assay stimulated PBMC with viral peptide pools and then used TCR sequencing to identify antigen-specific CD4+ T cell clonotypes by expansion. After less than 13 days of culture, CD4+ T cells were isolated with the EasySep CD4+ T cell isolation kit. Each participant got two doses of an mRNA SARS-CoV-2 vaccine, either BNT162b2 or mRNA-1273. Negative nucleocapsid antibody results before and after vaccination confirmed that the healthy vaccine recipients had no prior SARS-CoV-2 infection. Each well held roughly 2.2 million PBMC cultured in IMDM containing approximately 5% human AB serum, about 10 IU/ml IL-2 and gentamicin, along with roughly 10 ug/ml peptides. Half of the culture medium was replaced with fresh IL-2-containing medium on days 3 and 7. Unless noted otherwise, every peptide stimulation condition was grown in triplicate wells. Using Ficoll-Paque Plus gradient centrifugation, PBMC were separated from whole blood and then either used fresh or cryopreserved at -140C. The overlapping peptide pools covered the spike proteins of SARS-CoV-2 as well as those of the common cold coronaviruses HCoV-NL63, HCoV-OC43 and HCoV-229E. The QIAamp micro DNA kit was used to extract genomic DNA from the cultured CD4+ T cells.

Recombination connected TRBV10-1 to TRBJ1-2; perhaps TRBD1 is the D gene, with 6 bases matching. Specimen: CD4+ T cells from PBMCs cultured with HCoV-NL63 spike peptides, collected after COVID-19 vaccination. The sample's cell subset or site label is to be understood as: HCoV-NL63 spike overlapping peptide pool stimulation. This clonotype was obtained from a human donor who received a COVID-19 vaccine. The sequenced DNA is TGCGCCAGCAGGAGGGGGGCAGTCTCCTATGGCTACACCTTC. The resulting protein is CASRRGAVSYGYTF.